What follows is one T cell receptor beta chain and its context. Ages ranged from about 18 to 100 years, with residence in some 25 US areas. Categorization into cohorts depended on clinical history that participants reported. Donors in Cohort 3 counted as recovered after two negative PCRs, clearance, or symptom resolution. Produced via immunoSEQ multiplex PCR; TCRdb's table is partial and in-frame only. Of more than 300,000 clones in the sample, approximately 90% were seen once. This entry belongs to a study of blood T cell repertoires in COVID-19. About the study: Whether acute or convalescent, the COVID-19 samples came from the United States, Italy and Spain.

V shed 0 bases and J 6 bases; nucleotides not matched to a gene: 16. The CDR3 is 19 amino acids. The germline V gene encodes CDR1 LGHNA and CDR2 YNFKEQ. V is TRBV4-2 and J is TRBJ2-3; the match to TRBD2 covers 9 bases. This TCR derives from a woman aged 18-35 years who had recovered from COVID-19. The specimen sequenced was PBMCs or T cells enriched from blood (not recorded which). The CDR3: CASSQEVMDSGGLRDTQYF. In nucleotides, the CDR3 is TGTGCCAGCAGCCAAGAGGTTATGGATAGCGGGGGTTTACGGGATACGCAGTATTTT.